The T cell receptor (beta chain) described here comes from a study of control samples from healthy donors and cancer patients. V shed 10 bases, J shed 9 bases, and the junction held 7 bases outside the gene matches. The germline V gene encodes CDR1 MNHEY and CDR2 SVGAGI. The length of the CDR3 is 13 residues. Sequencing was performed with immunoSEQ multiplex PCR; in TCRdb, only in-frame clones are kept and a portion is missing. The sample consists of under 75,000 clones, 85% of them appearing once. The sequence came from a man in his forties in good health. The chain links TRBV6-5 to TRBJ2-1, with 12 bases fitting TRBD2. The specimen was blood. The DNA for the CDR3 is TGTGCCACTGGACTAGCGGGATGGGGTGAGCAGTTCTTC. It encodes CATGLAGWGEQFF.